The entry below describes one TCR beta chain. Its antigen is not known. Genomic DNA (from each subset) was split evenly across several immunoSEQ plates. Assay: immunoSEQ multiplex PCR; the TCRdb copy retains only in-frame clones and omits some. The table has about 2.4 million clones, roughly nine tenths seen once. The sample comes from a study of shared clonotypes between healthy human individuals. Whole-study context: Every donor yielded three CD4 naive, three CD4 memory, two CD8 naive and one CD8 memory plate. Study-level findings and limits: Only blood was sampled, and tissue TCR repertoires likely differ from blood ones.

Naive CD4+ cells were CD45RA-selected; the remaining cells were memory. V lost 4 bases and J lost 7; bases outside the gene matches: 4. The CDR3 is 15 residues long. Germline CDR1 is LGHNA and CDR2 is YSLEER. Material: naive CD4+ T cells sorted from blood. Subset reported: CD45RA+ positively selected. This TCR came from a man in his late teens or twenties in good health. This sequence joins TRBV4-3 and TRBJ1-4, with TRBD1 matching over 12 bases. As DNA, the CDR3 is TGCGCCAGCAGCCGGGGACAGGGGGCGGGTGAAAAACTGTTTTTT. Its protein product is CASSRGQGAGEKLFF.